Given below is one TCR beta chain in context. J lost 2 bases, V lost 1 base, and 3 bases had no gene match. The CDR3 has 16 amino acids. Germline-derived CDR1 and CDR2 are LGHDT and YNNKEL (reference sequence). These data belong to a study of blood T cell repertoires in COVID-19. Method: immunoSEQ multiplex PCR; TCRdb's copy keeps in-frame clones and lacks some. The data contain around 200,000 clones, around 84% of them singletons. The source material was PBMCs or T cells enriched from blood (not recorded which). The receptor comes from a middle-aged man who had recovered from COVID-19. This rearrangement joins TRBV3-1 (or the pseudogene TRBV3-2) to TRBJ2-5; 11 bases map to TRBD2. CDR3 bases: TGTGCCAGCAGCCAAGTGACTAGCGGGAATCAAGAGACCCAGTACTTC. This sequence encodes CASSQVTSGNQETQYF.